Following are 9 T cell receptor beta chains from one sample sequenced in a study of T cells in Graves' hyperthyroidism and ophthalmopathy. TCR beta CDR3 sequences were amplified from RNA transcripts. The study used the HTBI primer set for a first-round RT-PCR of the TCR CDR3. In TCRdb, the multiplex PCR reads were re-called with MiXCR into one record per CDR3 protein. This sample yields approximately 380,000 distinct CDR3 sequences, of which over 13% are seen a single time; around 27% belongs to the top ten. The sequencing sample was made of blood. The receptors originated from a man aged 50-59 years with Graves' ophthalmopathy.

The J gene is TRBJ2-5, the V gene TRBV28, with TRBD2 matching over 15 bases. The CDR3 has 16 residues. CDR1 and CDR2 from the germline V gene are MDHEN and SYDVKM. The V segment lost 8 bases and the J segment 4 bases; nucleotides outside the gene matches: 8. In DNA form, the CDR3 reads TGTGCCAGCGGGCCGGGACTAGCGGGAGGCCGAGAGACCCAGTACTTC. This gives the protein CASGPGLAGGRETQYF.

This clonotype was detected ten times or more. The chain employs TRBV3-1 and TRBJ2-5; tentative D call: TRBD2 (6 bases). The CDR3 is made up of 13 amino acids. V lost 4 bases and J 5 bases, leaving 11 bases between the germline ends. In germline, CDR1 is LGHDT, CDR2 YNNKEL (reference sequence). The CDR3 region has the DNA TGTGCCAGCAGCCTCGGGGGAACGGAGACCCAGTACTTC. This sequence encodes CASSLGGTETQYF.

There are many counts of this clonotype. The chain has TRBV20-1 and TRBJ2-7, with 7 bases that match TRBD2. Trimming cost V 2 bases and J 2 bases; bases outside gene matches: 3. Germline CDR1 and CDR2: DFQATT and SNEGSKA (reference sequence). The CDR3 spans 13 residues. The CDR3 DNA follows: TGCAGTGCTAGACTAGCGGTTCCCTACGAGCAGTACTTC. This gives the protein CSARLAVPYEQYF.

The chain couples TRBV27 to TRBJ1-6; D uncertain. V shed 6 bases and J shed 0 bases, with 9 bases lying between them. The CDR3 contains 15 residues. CDR1 and CDR2 from the germline V gene are MNHEY and SMNVEV (reference sequence). CDR3 protein: CASSPSFSYNSPLHF. The CDR3 nucleotides read TGTGCCAGCAGCCCGAGCTTCTCCTATAATTCACCCCTCCACTTT.

With respect to this clonotype: Germline and junction disagree at one end, which may indicate a read error. V and J are TRBV6-1 and TRBJ2-7; 8 nucleotides match TRBD1. The CDR3 is made up of 13 amino acids. Germline CDR1 reads MNHNS; CDR2 reads SASEGT. In DNA form, the CDR3 reads TGTGCCAGCAGCCTGGGACAGGACTACGGGCAGTACTTC. It translates to CASSLGQDYGQYF.

This clonotype appeared many times. The gene calls are TRBV30 and TRBJ1-2; a possible D gene is TRBD1 (6 bases). The CDR3 is 13 residues long. V was trimmed by 0 bases and J by 4 bases, leaving 9 bases between them. The germline V gene has CDR1 GTSNPN and CDR2 SVGIG (reference sequence). CDR3 region: CAWSVGGAYGYTF. As DNA, the CDR3 is TGTGCCTGGAGTGTGGGGGGGGCCTATGGCTACACCTTC.

The chain combines TRBV2 with TRBJ2-7, with D possibly TRBD1 on 6 matching bases. This CDR3 contains 14 residues. Germline loops: CDR1 SNHLY, CDR2 FYNNEI. Trimming took off 6 bases at V and 3 bases at J, with 15 bases between the two ends. This CDR3 is CASRLQGESYEQYF. For the CDR3, the DNA is TGTGCCAGCAGACTACAGGGAGAGAGCTACGAGCAGTACTTC. Full variable domain (rest looked up from reference TRBV2 and TRBJ2-7): EPEVTQTPSHQVTQMGQEVILRCVPISNHLYFYWYRQILGQKVEFLVSFYNNEISEKSEIFDDQFSVERPDGSNFTLKIRSTKLEDSAMYFCASRLQGESYEQYFGPGTRLTVT.

In its sample, this clonotype was seen many times. This chain links TRBV12-3 or TRBV12-4 with TRBJ2-1; 12 bases agree with TRBD2. The CDR3 contains 16 residues. The junction had 9 bases not matched to a gene; V was cut back by 6 bases and J by 6 bases. Here the CDR3 reads CASSYSLAGGTNEQFF. The CDR3 nucleotides read TGTGCCAGCAGCTACAGCCTAGCGGGGGGGACCAATGAGCAGTTCTTC.

V is TRBV9 and J is TRBJ2-1; 10 bases map to TRBD1. CDR1 and CDR2 from the germline V gene are SGDLS and YYNGEE. Unmatched junction bases numbered 11, after V lost 3 bases and J lost 2 bases. The CDR3 sequence is 18 residues long. The CDR3 DNA reads TGTGCCAGCAGCGAGGGGGTCGGGACAGGGGTGACCTACAATGAGCAGTTCTTC. Amino acids: CASSEGVGTGVTYNEQFF.